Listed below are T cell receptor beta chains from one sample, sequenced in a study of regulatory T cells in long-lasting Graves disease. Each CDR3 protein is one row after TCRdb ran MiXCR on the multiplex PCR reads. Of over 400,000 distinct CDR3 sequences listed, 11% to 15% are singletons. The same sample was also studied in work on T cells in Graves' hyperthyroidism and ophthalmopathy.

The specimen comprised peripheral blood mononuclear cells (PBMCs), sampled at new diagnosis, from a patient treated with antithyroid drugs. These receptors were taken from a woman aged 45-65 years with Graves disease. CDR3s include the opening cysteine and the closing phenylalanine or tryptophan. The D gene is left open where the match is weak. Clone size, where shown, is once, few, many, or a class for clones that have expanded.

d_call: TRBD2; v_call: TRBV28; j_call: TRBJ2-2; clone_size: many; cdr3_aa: CASSLEREARGELFF; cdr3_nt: TGTGCCAGCAGTTTAGAGCGGGAGGCCCGCGGGGAGCTGTTTTTT
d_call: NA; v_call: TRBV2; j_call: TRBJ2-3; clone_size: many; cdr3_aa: CASSEMAPPLDTQYF; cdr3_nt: TGTGCCAGCAGTGAAATGGCACCCCCTTTGGATACGCAGTATTTT
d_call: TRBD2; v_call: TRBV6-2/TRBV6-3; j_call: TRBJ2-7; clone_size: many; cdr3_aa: CASRSGAYPGTTSSYEQYF; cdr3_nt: TGTGCCAGCAGGTCTGGGGCTTATCCCGGGACTACCAGCTCCTACGAGCAGTACTTC
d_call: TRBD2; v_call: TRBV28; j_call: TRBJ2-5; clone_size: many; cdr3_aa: CASSQGLAVTPQETQYF; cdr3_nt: TGTGCCAGCAGTCAGGGACTAGCGGTAACACCCCAAGAGACCCAGTACTTC
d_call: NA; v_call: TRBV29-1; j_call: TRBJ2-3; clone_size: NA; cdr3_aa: CSVEAPPGGDTQYF; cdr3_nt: TGCAGCGTTGAGGCCCCCCCGGGCGGAGATACGCAGTATTTT
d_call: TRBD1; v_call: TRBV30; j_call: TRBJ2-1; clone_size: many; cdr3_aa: CARGQFYNEQFF; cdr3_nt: TGTGCCCGGGGACAGTTCTACAATGAGCAGTTCTTC
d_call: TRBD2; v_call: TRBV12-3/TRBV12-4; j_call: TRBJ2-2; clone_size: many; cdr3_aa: CASSLPRGLAGSTGELFF; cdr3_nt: TGTGCCAGCAGTTTACCGCGGGGACTAGCGGGGTCCACCGGGGAGCTGTTTTTT
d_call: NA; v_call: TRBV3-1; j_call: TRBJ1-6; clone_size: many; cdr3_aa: CASSQGNPRQEGYSPLHF; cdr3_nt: TGTGCCAGCAGCCAGGGAAACCCTCGACAGGAGGGTTATTCACCCCTCCACTTT
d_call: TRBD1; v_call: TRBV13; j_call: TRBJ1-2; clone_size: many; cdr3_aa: CASSFGQALHGYTF; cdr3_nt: TGTGCCAGCAGCTTCGGACAGGCTCTCCATGGCTACACCTTC
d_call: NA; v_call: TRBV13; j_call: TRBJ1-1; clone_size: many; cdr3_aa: CASSLAQGHKNTEAFF; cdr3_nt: TGTGCCAGCAGCTTAGCCCAGGGACACAAGAACACTGAAGCTTTCTTT
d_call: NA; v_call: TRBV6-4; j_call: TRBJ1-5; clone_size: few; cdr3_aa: CASSETGMGNQPQHF; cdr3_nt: TGTGCCAGCAGTGAAACAGGGATGGGCAATCAGCCCCAGCATTTT
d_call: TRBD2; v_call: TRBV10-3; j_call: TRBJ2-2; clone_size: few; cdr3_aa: CAIRSSGRLTGELFF; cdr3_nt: TGTGCCATCAGAAGTAGCGGGAGACTTACCGGGGAGCTGTTTTTT
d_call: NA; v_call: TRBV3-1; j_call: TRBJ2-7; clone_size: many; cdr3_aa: CASSQDEGAYEQYF; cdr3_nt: TGTGCCAGCAGCCAAGATGAGGGGGCCTACGAGCAGTACTTC
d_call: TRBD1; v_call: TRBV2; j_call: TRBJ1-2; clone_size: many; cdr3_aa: CASSDQGANYGYTF; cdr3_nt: TGTGCCAGCAGTGACCAGGGGGCCAACTATGGCTACACCTTC
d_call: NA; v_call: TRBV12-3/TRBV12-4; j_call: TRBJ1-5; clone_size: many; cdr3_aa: CASSLGEDQPQHF; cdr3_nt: TGTGCCAGCAGCTTAGGGGAGGATCAGCCCCAGCATTTT
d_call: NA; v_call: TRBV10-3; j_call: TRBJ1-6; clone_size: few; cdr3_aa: CAISAISSYNSPLHF; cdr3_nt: TGTGCCATCAGTGCAATCAGCTCCTATAATTCACCCCTCCACTTT
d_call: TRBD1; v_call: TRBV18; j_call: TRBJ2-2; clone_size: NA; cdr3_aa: CASSPRTGVAGELFF; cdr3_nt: TGTGCCAGCTCACCCAGGACAGGGGTGGCCGGGGAGCTGTTTTTT
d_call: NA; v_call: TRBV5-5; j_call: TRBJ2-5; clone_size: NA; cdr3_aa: CTSSFYSQETQYF; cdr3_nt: TGTACCAGCAGCTTTTACAGCCAAGAGACCCAGTACTTC
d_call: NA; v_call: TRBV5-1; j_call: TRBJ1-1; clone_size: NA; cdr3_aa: CASSQTGQYTEAFF; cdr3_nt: TGCGCCAGCAGCCAAACAGGGCAGTACACTGAAGCTTTCTTT
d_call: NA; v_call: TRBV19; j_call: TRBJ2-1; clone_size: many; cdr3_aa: CASSMIGERLSSYNEQFF; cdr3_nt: TGTGCCAGTAGTATGATCGGGGAGCGATTGAGCTCCTACAATGAGCAGTTCTTC
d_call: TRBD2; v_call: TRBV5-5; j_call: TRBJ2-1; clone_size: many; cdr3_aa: CASSLVASGRYEQFF; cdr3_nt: TGTGCCAGCAGCTTGGTGGCTAGCGGGAGGTACGAGCAGTTCTTC
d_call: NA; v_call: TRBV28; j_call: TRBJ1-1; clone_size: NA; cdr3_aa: CASTLYMNTEAFF; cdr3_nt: TGTGCCAGCACCTTGTACATGAACACTGAAGCTTTCTTT
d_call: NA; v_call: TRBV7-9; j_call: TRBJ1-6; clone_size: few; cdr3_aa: CASSFRDFNSPLHF; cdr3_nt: TGTGCCAGCAGCTTCAGGGACTTTAATTCACCCCTCCACTTT
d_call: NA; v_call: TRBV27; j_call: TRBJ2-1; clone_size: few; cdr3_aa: CASSYTRSSYNEQFF; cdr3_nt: TGTGCCAGCAGCTATACTAGAAGCTCCTACAATGAGCAGTTCTTC
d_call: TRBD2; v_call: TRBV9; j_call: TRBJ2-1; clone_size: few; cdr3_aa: CASSVGPTSGGYNEQFF; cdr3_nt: TGTGCCAGCAGCGTAGGTCCTACTAGCGGGGGCTACAATGAGCAGTTCTTC
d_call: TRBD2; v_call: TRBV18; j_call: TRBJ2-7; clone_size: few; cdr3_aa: CASSPRIGGGSYEQYF; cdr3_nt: TGTGCCAGCTCACCACGGATCGGGGGAGGGTCCTACGAGCAGTACTTC
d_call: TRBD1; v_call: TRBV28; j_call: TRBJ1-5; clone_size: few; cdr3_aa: CASRSGVWDRGPISNQPQHF; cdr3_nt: TGTGCCAGCAGATCTGGTGTCTGGGACAGGGGGCCTATAAGCAATCAGCCCCAGCATTTT
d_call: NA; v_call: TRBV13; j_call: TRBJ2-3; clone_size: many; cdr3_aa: CASSFLEGGTDTQYF; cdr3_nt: TGTGCCAGCAGCTTCCTTGAGGGGGGCACAGATACGCAGTATTTT
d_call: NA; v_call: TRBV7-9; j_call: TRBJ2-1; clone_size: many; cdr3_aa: CASSLGPDNEQFF; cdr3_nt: TGCGCCAGCAGCTTGGGACCCGACAATGAGCAGTTCTTC
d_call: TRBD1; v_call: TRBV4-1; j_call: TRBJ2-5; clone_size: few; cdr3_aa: CASSQETPDRAEETQYF; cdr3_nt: TGCGCCAGCAGCCAAGAAACCCCGGACAGGGCCGAAGAGACCCAGTACTTC
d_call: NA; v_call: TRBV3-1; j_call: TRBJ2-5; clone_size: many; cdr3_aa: CASSQDVDSEETQYF; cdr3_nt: TGTGCCAGCAGCCAAGACGTGGACTCTGAAGAGACCCAGTACTTC
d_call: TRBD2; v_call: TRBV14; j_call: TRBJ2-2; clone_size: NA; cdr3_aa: CASSPYSGRVTGELFF; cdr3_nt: TGTGCCAGCAGCCCGTATAGCGGGAGAGTCACCGGGGAGCTGTTTTTT
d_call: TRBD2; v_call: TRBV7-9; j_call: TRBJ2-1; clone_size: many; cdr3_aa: CASSSQREDFYNEQFF; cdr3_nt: TGTGCCAGCAGCTCACAGCGGGAGGACTTCTACAATGAGCAGTTCTTC
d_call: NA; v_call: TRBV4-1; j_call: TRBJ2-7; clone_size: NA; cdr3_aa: CASSQEPSYEQYF; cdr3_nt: TGCGCCAGCAGCCAAGAACCCTCCTACGAGCAGTACTTC
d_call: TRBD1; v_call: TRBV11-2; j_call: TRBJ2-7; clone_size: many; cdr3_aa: CASSPQGGEQYF; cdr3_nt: TGTGCCAGCAGTCCACAGGGGGGCGAGCAGTACTTC
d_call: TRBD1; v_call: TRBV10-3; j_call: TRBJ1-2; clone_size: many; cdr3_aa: CAISEAQPGQGNGYTF; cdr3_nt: TGTGCCATCAGTGAGGCCCAGCCGGGACAGGGTAATGGCTACACCTTC
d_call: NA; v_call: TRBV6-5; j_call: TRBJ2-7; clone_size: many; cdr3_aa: CASSYSIKGYEQYF; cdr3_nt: TGTGCCAGCAGTTACTCGATCAAGGGTTACGAGCAGTACTTC
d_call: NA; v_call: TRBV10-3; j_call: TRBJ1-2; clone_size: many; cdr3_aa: CAIKSRDLNYGYTF; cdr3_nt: TGTGCCATCAAGAGCAGGGACCTTAACTATGGCTACACCTTC
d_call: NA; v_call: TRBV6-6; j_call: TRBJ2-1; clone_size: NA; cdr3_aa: CASSYSSYPSYNEQFF; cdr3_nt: TGTGCCAGCAGTTACTCGTCTTATCCCTCCTACAATGAGCAGTTCTTC